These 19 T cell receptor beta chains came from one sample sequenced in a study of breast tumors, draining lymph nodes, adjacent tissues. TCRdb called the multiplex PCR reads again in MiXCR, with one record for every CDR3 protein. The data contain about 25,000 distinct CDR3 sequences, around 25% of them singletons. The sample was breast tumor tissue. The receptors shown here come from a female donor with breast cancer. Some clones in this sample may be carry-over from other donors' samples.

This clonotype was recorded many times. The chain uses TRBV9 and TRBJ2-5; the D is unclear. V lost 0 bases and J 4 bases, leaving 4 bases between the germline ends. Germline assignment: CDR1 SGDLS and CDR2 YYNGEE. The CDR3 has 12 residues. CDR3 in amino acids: CASSVVGETQYF. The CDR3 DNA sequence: TGTGCCAGCAGCGTAGTGGGAGAGACCCAGTACTTC.

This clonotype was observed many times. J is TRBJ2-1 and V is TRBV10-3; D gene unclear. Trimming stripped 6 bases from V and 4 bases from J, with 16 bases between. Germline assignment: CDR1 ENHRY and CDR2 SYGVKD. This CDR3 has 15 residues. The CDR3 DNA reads TGTGCCATCAGACCGACATACGGAGTTTACAATGAGCAGTTCTTC. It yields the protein CAIRPTYGVYNEQFF.

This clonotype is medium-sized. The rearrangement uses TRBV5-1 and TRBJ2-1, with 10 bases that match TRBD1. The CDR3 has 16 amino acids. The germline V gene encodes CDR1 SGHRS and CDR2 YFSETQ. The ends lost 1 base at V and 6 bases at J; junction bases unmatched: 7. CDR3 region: CASSLRGQGILNEQFF. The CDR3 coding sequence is TGCGCCAGCAGCTTGCGGGGACAGGGGATTCTCAATGAGCAGTTCTTC.

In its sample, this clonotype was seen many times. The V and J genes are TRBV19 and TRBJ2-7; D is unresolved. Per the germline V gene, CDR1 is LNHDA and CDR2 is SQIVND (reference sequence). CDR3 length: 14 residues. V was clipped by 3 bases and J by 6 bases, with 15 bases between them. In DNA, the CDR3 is TGTGCCAGTAGTATGTTGGACCGCCGTTTCGAGCAGTACTTC. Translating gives CASSMLDRRFEQYF. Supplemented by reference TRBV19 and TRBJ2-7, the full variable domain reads DGGITQSPKYLFRKEGQNVTLSCEQNLNHDAMYWYRQDPGQGLRLIYYSQIVNDFQKGDIAEGYSVSREKKESFPLTVTSAQKNPTAFYLCASSMLDRRFEQYFGPGTRLTVT.

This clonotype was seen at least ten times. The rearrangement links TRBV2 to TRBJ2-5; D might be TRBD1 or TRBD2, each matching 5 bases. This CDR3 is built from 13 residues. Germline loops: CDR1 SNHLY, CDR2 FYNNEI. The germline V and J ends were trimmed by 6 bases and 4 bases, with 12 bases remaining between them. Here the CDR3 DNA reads TGTGCCAGCAGCCGAGGGACCGGAGAGACCCAGTACTTC. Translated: CASSRGTGETQYF.

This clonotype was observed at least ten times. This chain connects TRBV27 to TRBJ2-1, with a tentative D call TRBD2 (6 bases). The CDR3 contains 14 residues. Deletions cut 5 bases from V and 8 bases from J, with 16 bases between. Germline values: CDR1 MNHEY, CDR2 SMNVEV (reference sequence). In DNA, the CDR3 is TGTGCCAGCAGTCTAACGACTAGTTTCGATGAGCAGTTCTTC. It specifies CASSLTTSFDEQFF.

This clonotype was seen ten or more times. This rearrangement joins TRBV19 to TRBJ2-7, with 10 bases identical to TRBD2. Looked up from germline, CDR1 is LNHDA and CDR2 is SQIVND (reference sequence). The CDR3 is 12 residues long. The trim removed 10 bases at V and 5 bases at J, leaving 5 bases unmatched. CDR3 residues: CAILAGVDEQYF. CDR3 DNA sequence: TGTGCCATCCTAGCGGGAGTAGACGAGCAGTACTTC.

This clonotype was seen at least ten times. The CDR3 spells CASSVDPSGSLGNEQFF. In nucleotides, the CDR3 is TGTGCCAGCAGCGTAGATCCTAGCGGGAGTTTGGGCAATGAGCAGTTCTTC. V and J are TRBV9 and TRBJ2-1, with TRBD2 matching over 10 bases. Unmatched junction bases numbered 9, after V lost 0 bases and J lost 6 bases. Germline lookup yields CDR1 SGDLS and CDR2 YYNGEE. This CDR3 has 17 residues.

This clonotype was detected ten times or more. CDR3 DNA: TGTGCCAGCAGACTACAGGTTATTCCCCGGCGTGATACGCAGTATTTT. It codes for CASRLQVIPRRDTQYF. This sequence joins TRBV28 and TRBJ2-3; tentatively, D is TRBD1 (5 bases). There are 16 residues in the CDR3. Germline loops: CDR1 MDHEN, CDR2 SYDVKM. Trimming cost V 6 bases and J 6 bases, with 22 bases left between them.

CDR3 bases: TGCAGTGCGCCAATCGTAGCGGGAGGGCTGGGGAATGAGCAGTTCTTC. This gives the protein CSAPIVAGGLGNEQFF. The gene calls are TRBV20-1 and TRBJ2-1, with 11 bases fitting TRBD2. The CDR3 loop spans 16 amino acids. Germline V gives CDR1 DFQATT, CDR2 SNEGSKA (reference sequence). The V gene end was trimmed by 6 bases and the J gene end by 7 bases; junction bases not matched to a gene: 14.

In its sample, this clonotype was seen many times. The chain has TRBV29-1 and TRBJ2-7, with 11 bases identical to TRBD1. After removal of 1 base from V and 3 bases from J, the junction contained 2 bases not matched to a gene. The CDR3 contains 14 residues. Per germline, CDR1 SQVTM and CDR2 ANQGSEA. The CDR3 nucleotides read TGCAGCGTTGAAGGGACAGGGGGCAGCTACGAGCAGTACTTC. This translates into CSVEGTGGSYEQYF.

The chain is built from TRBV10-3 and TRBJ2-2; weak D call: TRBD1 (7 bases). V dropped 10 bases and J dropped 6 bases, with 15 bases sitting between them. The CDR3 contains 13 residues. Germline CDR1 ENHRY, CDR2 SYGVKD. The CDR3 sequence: CATQGGIPGELFF. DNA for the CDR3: TGTGCCACCCAGGGGGGTATCCCCGGGGAGCTGTTTTTT.

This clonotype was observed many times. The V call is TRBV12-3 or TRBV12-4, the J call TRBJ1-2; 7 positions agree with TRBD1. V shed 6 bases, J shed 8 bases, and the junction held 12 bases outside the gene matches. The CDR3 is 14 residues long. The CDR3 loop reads CASSIRETGWGYTF. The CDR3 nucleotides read TGTGCCAGCAGCATACGAGAGACAGGGTGGGGCTACACCTTC.

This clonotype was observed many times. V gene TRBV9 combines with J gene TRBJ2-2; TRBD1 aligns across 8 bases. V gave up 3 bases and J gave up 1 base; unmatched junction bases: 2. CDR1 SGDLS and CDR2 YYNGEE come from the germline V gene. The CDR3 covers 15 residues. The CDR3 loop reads CASSGGTGNTGELFF. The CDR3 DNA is TGTGCCAGCAGCGGGGGGACAGGGAACACCGGGGAGCTGTTTTTT.

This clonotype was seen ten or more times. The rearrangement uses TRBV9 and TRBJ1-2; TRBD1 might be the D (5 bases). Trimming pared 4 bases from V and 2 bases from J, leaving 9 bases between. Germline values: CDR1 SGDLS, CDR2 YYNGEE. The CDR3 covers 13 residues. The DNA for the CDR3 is TGTGCCAGCAGCCCGTCAGGGAACTATGGCTACACCTTC. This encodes CASSPSGNYGYTF.

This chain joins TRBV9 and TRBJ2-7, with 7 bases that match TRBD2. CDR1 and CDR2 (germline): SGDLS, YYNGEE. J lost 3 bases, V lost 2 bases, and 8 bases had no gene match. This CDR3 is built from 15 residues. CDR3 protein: CASSVAFGDYYEQYF. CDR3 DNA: TGTGCCAGCAGCGTGGCTTTCGGGGACTACTACGAGCAGTACTTC.

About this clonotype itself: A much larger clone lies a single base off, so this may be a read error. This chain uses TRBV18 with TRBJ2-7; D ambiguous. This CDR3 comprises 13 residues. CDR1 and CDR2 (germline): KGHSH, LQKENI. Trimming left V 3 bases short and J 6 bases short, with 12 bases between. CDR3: CASSPGSFPEQYF. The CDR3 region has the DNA TGTGCCAGCTCACCCGGCTCTTTTCCCGAGCAGTACTTC.

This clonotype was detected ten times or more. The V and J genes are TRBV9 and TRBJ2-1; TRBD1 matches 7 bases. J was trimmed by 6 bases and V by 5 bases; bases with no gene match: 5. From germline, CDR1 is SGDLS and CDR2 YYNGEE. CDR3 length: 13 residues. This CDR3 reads CASSSGQLNEQFF. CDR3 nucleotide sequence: TGTGCCAGCAGTTCGGGACAGCTCAATGAGCAGTTCTTC. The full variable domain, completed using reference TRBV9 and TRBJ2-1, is DSGVTQTPKHLITATGQRVTLRCSPRSGDLSVYWYQQSLDQGLQFLIQYYNGEERAKGNILERFSAQQFPDLHSELNLSSLELGDSALYFCASSSGQLNEQFFGPGTRLTVL.

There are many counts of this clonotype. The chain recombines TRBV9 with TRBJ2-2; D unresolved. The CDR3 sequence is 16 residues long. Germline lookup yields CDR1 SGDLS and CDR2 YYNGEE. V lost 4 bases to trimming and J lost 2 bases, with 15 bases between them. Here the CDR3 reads CASSPHLDGNTGELFF. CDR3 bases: TGTGCCAGCAGCCCGCATCTGGACGGAAACACCGGGGAGCTGTTTTTT. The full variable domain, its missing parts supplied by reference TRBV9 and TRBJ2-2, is DSGVTQTPKHLITATGQRVTLRCSPRSGDLSVYWYQQSLDQGLQFLIQYYNGEERAKGNILERFSAQQFPDLHSELNLSSLELGDSALYFCASSPHLDGNTGELFFGEGSRLTVL.